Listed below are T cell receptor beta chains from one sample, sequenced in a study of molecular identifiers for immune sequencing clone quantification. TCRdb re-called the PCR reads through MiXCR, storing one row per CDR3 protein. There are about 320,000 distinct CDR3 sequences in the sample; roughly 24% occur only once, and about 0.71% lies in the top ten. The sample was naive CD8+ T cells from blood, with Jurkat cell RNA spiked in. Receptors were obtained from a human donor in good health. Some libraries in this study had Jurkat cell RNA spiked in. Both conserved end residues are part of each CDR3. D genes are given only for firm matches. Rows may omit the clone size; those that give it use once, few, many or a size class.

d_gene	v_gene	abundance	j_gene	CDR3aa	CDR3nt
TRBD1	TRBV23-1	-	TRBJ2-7	CASRLSGTGEGYEQYF	TGCGCCAGCAGACTCTCCGGGACAGGGGAGGGCTACGAGCAGTACTTC
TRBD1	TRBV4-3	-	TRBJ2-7	CASSPDRGAYERYF	TGCGCCAGCAGCCCGGACAGGGGGGCTTACGAGCGGTACTTC
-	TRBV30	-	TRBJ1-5	CAWSSGGNQPQHF	TGTGCCTGGAGTTCCGGGGGCAATCAGCCCCAGCATTTT
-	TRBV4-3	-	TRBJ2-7	CASSQDRPSTYEQYF	TGCGCCAGCAGCCAAGACCGTCCCTCCACCTACGAGCAGTACTTC
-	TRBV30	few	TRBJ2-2	CACPGHTGELFF	TGTGCCTGTCCCGGTCACACCGGGGAGCTGTTTTTT
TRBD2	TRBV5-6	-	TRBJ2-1	CASSLKLAAYNEQFF	TGTGCCAGCAGCTTGAAACTAGCGGCTTACAATGAGCAGTTCTTC
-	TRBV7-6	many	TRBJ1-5	CASSLDRGSPNQPQHF	TGTGCCAGCAGCTTAGACCGGGGGAGTCCCAATCAGCCCCAGCATTTT
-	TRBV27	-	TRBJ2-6	CASTDSSGANALTF	TGTGCCAGCACAGATAGCTCTGGGGCCAACGCCCTGACTTTC
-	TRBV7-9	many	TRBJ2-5	CASSIGGGPQYF	TGTGCCAGCAGCATAGGTGGGGGACCCCAGTACTTC
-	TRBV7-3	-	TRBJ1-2	CASSPGATVVDGYTF	TGTGCCAGCAGCCCCGGGGCCACCGTCGTCGATGGCTACACCTTC
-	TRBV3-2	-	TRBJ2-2	CASSQVRGFSNTGELFF	TGTGCCAGCAGCCAAGTTAGAGGATTTTCGAACACCGGGGAGCTGTTTTTT
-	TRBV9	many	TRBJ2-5	CASSVDQRSQETQYF	TGTGCCAGCAGCGTAGATCAACGGTCCCAAGAGACCCAGTACTTC
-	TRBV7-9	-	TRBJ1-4	CASSPGTLATNEKLFF	TGTGCCAGCAGCCCTGGGACGCTTGCAACTAATGAAAAACTGTTTTTT
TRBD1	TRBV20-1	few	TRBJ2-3	CSARAGTGGADTQYF	TGCAGTGCTAGAGCGGGGACAGGGGGTGCAGATACGCAGTATTTT
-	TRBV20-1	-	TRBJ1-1	CSARPRATEAFF	TGCAGTGCTAGACCCAGGGCCACTGAAGCTTTCTTT
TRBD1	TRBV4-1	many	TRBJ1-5	CASSHQDRRDQPQHF	TGCGCCAGCAGCCACCAGGACAGGAGGGATCAGCCCCAGCATTTT
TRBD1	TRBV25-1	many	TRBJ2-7	CASSEGTGTYEQYF	TGTGCCAGCAGTGAGGGGACAGGGACCTACGAGCAGTACTTC
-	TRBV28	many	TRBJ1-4	CATLGGAANEKLFF	TGTGCCACGCTTGGGGGGGCGGCTAATGAAAAACTGTTTTTT
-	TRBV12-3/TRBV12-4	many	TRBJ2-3	CASSLGSWDTQYF	TGTGCCAGCAGTTTGGGTAGCTGGGATACGCAGTATTTT
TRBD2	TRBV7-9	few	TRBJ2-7	CASSLVGTSGPWEQYF	TGTGCCAGCAGCTTAGTCGGGACTAGCGGACCATGGGAGCAGTACTTC
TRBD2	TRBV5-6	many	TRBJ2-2	CASSLELAENTGELFF	TGTGCCAGCAGCTTGGAGCTAGCGGAGAACACCGGGGAGCTGTTTTTT
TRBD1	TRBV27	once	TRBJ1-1	CASSQGGRGRTEAFF	TGTGCCAGCAGTCAAGGGGGCAGGGGACGCACTGAAGCTTTCTTT
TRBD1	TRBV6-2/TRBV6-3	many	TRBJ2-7	CASSPDRAEQYF	TGTGCCAGCAGCCCGGACAGGGCGGAGCAGTACTTC
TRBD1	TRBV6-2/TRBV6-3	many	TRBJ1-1	CASSYVGQGAVEAFF	TGTGCCAGCAGTTACGTGGGACAGGGGGCCGTGGAAGCTTTCTTT
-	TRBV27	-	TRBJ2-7	CASSLSSTGIEQYF	TGTGCCAGCAGTTTATCATCAACGGGGATCGAGCAGTACTTC
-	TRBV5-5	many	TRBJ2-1	CASSQDWSSYNEQFF	TGTGCCAGCAGCCAGGACTGGAGCTCCTACAATGAGCAGTTCTTC
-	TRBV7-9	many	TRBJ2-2	CASSFPRGNTGELFF	TGTGCCAGCAGCTTTCCTCGGGGGAATACCGGGGAGCTGTTTTTT
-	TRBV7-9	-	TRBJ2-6	CASSWDKRLSGANVLTF	TGTGCCAGCAGCTGGGACAAACGTCTCTCTGGGGCCAACGTCCTGACTTTC
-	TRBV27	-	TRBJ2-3	CASSFAPPPSTQYF	TGTGCCAGCAGTTTCGCGCCCCCCCCAAGTACGCAGTATTTT
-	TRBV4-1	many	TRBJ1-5	CASSQGPIGAVSNQPQHF	TGCGCCAGCAGCCAAGGACCGATAGGGGCCGTTAGCAATCAGCCCCAGCATTTT
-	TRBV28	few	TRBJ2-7	CASRGAGGPEQYF	TGTGCCAGCAGAGGGGCAGGGGGGCCCGAGCAGTACTTC
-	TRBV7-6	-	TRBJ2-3	CASSPIPDTQYF	TGTGCCAGCAGCCCTATTCCAGATACGCAGTATTTT
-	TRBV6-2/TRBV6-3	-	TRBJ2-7	CASSYTTPWEQYF	TGTGCCAGCAGTTACACGACACCTTGGGAGCAGTACTTC
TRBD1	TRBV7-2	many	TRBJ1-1	CASSLGTGGAFF	TGTGCCAGCAGCCTCGGGACAGGGGGAGCTTTCTTT
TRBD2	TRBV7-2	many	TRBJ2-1	CASSLEAGGYYNEQFF	TGTGCCAGCAGCTTAGAGGCGGGGGGTTACTACAATGAGCAGTTCTTC
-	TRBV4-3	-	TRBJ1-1	CASSQVWSRRGEAFF	TGCGCCAGCAGCCAAGTATGGTCGAGGAGGGGAGAAGCTTTCTTT
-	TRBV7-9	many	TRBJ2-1	CASSLAYGGVHEQFF	TGTGCCAGCAGCTTAGCTTACGGAGGGGTCCATGAGCAGTTCTTC
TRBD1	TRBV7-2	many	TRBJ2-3	CASSLERQGLSDTQYF	TGTGCCAGCAGCTTAGAGAGACAGGGTCTATCAGATACGCAGTATTTT
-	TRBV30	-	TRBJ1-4	CAWTWGGFNEKLFF	TGTGCCTGGACCTGGGGGGGATTCAATGAAAAACTGTTTTTT
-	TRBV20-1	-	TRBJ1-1	CSARSLGTEALF	TGCAGTGCTAGGTCTCTAGGCACTGAAGCTCTCTTT
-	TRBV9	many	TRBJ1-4	CASSAEGSLEKLFF	TGTGCCAGCAGCGCAGAGGGGTCTCTTGAAAAACTGTTTTTT
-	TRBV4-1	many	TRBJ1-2	CASSPAGVSNYGYTF	TGCGCCAGCAGCCCCGCCGGTGTCAGTAACTATGGCTACACCTTC
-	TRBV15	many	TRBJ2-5	CATSREPDRQETQYF	TGTGCCACCAGCAGAGAACCTGACAGGCAAGAGACCCAGTACTTC
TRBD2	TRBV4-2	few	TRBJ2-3	CASSQAGSGGDTQYF	TGTGCCAGCAGCCAAGCGGGTAGCGGGGGAGATACGCAGTATTTT
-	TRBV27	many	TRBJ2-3	CASRVTDTQYF	TGTGCCAGCAGGGTCACAGATACGCAGTATTTT
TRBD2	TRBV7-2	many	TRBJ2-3	CASSPGLAGFTDTQYF	TGTGCCAGCAGCCCGGGACTAGCGGGGTTCACAGATACGCAGTATTTT
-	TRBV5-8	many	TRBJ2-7	CASSSFTLASYEQYF	TGTGCCAGCAGCTCATTCACATTAGCGAGCTACGAGCAGTACTTC
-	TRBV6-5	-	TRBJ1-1	CASSLNDPNTEAFF	TGTGCCAGCAGTTTGAATGATCCGAACACTGAAGCTTTCTTT
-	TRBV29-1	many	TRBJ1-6	CSVESQNSPLHF	TGCAGCGTTGAATCCCAGAATTCACCCCTCCACTTT
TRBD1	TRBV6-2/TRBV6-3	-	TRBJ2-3	CASSYKGIGQARRTDTQYF	TGTGCCAGCAGTTACAAGGGGATCGGACAGGCAAGACGCACAGATACGCAGTATTTT
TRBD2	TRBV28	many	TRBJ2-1	CASKLLAGASGEQFF	TGTGCCAGCAAATTACTAGCGGGAGCAAGCGGTGAGCAGTTCTTC
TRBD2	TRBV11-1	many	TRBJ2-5	CASSLAVAGETQYF	TGTGCCAGCAGCCTGGCGGTAGCGGGAGAGACCCAGTACTTC
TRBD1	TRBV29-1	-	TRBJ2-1	CSVERGTGADEQFF	TGCAGCGTTGAACGAGGGACAGGGGCGGATGAGCAGTTCTTC
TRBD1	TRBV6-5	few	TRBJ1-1	CASSPNGQGAFF	TGTGCCAGCAGCCCCAATGGACAGGGTGCTTTCTTT